This TCR beta chain was recovered during a study of T cell changes during pregnancy in multiple sclerosis. Germline values: CDR1 SGHNT, CDR2 YYREEE (reference sequence). CDR3 length: 15 amino acids. V lost 5 bases and J lost 3; bases outside the gene matches: 7. Assay used: immunoSEQ multiplex PCR; TCRdb lists only in-frame clones, some missing. The repertoire consists of 40,000 to 55,000 clones, with roughly 90% occurring once and the leading ten covering approximately 0.7%. The specimen was CD4+ T cells from peripheral blood mononuclear cells, collected before pregnancy. The receptor was isolated from a female donor with multiple sclerosis, enrolled in a pregnancy study. The chain has TRBV5-4 and TRBJ2-2, with 7 bases aligning to TRBD1. The CDR3 reads CASSSGQGDTGELFF. CDR3 DNA: TGTGCCAGCAGTTCAGGTCAGGGGGACACCGGGGAGCTGTTTTTT. Variable domain in full (rest from reference TRBV5-4 and TRBJ2-2): ETGVTQSPTHLIKTRGQQVTLRCSSQSGHNTVSWYQQALGQGPQFIFQYYREEENGRGNFPPRFSGLQFPNYSSELNVNALELDDSALYLCASSSGQGDTGELFFGEGSRLTVL.